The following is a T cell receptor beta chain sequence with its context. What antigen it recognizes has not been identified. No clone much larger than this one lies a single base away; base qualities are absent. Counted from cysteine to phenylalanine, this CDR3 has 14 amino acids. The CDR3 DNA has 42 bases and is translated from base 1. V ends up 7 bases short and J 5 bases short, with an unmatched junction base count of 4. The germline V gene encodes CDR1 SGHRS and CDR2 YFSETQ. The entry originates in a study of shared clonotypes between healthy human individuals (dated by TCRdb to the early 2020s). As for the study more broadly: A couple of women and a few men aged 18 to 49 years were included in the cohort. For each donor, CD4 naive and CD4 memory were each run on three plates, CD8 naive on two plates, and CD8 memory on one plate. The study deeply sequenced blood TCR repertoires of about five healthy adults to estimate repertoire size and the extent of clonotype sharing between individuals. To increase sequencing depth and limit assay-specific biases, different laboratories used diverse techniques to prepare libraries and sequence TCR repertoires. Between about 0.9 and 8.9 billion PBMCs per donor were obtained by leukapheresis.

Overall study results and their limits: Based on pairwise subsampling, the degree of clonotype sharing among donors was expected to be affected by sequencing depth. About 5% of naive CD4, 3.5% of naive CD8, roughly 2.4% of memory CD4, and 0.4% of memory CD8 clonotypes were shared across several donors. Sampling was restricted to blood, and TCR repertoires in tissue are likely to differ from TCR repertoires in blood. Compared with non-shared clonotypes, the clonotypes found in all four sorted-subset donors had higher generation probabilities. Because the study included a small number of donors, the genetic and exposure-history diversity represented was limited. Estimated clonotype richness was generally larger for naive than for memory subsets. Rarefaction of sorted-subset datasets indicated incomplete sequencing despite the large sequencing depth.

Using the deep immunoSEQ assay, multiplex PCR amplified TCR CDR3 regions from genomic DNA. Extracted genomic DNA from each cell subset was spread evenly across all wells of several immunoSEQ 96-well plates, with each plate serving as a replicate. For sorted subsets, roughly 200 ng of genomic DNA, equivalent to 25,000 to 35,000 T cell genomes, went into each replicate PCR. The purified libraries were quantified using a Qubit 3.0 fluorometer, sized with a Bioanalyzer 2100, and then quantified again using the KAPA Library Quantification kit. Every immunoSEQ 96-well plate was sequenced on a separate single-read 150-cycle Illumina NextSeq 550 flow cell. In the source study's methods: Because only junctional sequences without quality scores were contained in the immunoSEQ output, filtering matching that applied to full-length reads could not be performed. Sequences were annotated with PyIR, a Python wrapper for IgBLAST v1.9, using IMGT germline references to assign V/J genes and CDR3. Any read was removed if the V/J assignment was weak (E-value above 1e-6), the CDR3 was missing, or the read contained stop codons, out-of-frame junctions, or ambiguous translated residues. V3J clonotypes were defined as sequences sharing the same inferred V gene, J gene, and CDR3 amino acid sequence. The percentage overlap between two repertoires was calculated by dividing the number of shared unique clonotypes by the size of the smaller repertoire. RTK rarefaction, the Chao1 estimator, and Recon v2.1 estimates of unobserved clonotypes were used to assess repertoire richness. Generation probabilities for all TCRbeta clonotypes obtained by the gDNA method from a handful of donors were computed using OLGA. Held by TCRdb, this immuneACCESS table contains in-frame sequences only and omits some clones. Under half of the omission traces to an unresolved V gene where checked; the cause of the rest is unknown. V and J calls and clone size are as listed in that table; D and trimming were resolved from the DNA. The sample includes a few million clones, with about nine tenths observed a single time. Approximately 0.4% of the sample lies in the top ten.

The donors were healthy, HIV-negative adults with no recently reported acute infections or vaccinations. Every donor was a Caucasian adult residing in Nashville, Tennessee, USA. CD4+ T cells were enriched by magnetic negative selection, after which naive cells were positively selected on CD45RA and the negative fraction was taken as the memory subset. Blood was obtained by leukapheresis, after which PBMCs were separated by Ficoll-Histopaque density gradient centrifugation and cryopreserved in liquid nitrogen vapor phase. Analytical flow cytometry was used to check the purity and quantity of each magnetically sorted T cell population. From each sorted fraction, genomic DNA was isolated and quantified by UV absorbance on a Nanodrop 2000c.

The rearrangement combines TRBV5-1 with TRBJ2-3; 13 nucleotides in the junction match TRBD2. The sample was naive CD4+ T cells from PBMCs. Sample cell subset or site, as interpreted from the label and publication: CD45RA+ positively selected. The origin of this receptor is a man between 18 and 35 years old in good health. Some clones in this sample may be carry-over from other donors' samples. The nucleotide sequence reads TGCGCCAGCGCAACTAGCGGGAGGGGAGATACGCAGTATTTT. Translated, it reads CASATSGRGDTQYF.